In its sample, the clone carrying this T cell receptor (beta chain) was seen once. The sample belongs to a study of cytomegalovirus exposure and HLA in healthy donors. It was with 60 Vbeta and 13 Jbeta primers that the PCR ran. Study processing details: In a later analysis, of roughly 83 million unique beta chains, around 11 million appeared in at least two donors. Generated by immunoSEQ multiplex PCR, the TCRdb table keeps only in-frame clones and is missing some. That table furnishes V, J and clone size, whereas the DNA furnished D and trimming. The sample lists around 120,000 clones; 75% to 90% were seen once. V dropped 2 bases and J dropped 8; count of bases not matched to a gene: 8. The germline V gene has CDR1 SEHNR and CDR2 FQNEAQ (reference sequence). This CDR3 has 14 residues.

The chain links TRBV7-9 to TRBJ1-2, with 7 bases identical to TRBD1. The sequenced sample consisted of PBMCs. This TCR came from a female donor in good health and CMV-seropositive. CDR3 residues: CASSLQGGAEGYTF. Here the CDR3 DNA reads TGTGCCAGCAGCTTACAAGGGGGCGCAGAAGGCTACACCTTC.